One and the same sample provided the 13 T cell receptor beta chains below, sequenced in a study of cytomegalovirus exposure and HLA in healthy donors. The PCR had 60 Vbeta and 13 Jbeta primers. Assay: immunoSEQ multiplex PCR; the TCRdb copy retains only in-frame clones and omits some. This table has 55,000 to 70,000 clones, around 61% appearing once. Sequenced sample: PBMCs. The receptors derive from a woman between 45 and 65 years old in good health and CMV-seronegative.

This clone has just a few counts. This chain joins TRBV28 and TRBJ2-3, with 10 bases identical to TRBD2. Trimming at V came to 4 bases and at J to 5 bases, leaving 3 bases not matched to a gene. The CDR3 runs to 14 residues. The germline gives CDR1 MDHEN, CDR2 SYDVKM. The CDR3 here is CASSSRTSGDTQYF. Written as DNA, the CDR3 is TGTGCCAGCAGTTCTCGGACTAGCGGAGATACGCAGTATTTT.

This clone turned up a few times. This chain uses TRBV19 with TRBJ2-2; tentatively, D is TRBD2 (6 bases). The CDR3 sequence is 19 residues long. Trimming stripped 3 bases from V and 7 bases from J, with 27 bases between. Germline CDR1 is LNHDA and CDR2 is SQIVND (reference sequence). The CDR3 sequence: CASSIRSTPGLTMYGELFF. In DNA form, the CDR3 reads TGTGCCAGTAGTATCAGGTCGACCCCGGGACTGACCATGTACGGGGAGCTGTTTTTT.

This clone was recorded only once. CDR3 sequence (DNA): TGTGCCAGTAGTAGTGGATACAGGGTGGTCGGTGAGACCCAGTACTTC. This codes for CASSSGYRVVGETQYF. This rearrangement joins TRBV19 to TRBJ2-5; D perhaps matches TRBD1 (6 bases). V dropped 4 bases and J dropped 5 bases, with 20 bases sitting between them. Per germline, CDR1 LNHDA and CDR2 SQIVND (reference sequence). This CDR3 has 16 amino acids.

The V call is TRBV5-1, the J call TRBJ2-7; 9 positions match TRBD1. Germline assignment: CDR1 SGHRS and CDR2 YFSETQ. This CDR3 spans 16 amino acids. With 4 bases clipped from V and 1 base from J, the junction kept 9 bases outside the gene matches. In DNA, the CDR3 is TGCGCCAGCAGCATAAGCGGGACAGGGCAATCCTACGAGCAGTACTTC. It codes for CASSISGTGQSYEQYF.

The V gene is TRBV29-1, the J gene TRBJ2-1; D is perhaps TRBD1 (6 bases). Trimming pared 5 bases from V and 0 bases from J, leaving 14 bases between. Per the germline V gene, CDR1 is SQVTM and CDR2 is ANQGSEA. CDR3 size: 15 residues. The CDR3 loop is CSVLGADSSYNEQFF. The CDR3 nucleotides are TGCAGCGTTCTTGGTGCGGACAGCTCCTACAATGAGCAGTTCTTC.

This chain uses TRBV5-1 with TRBJ2-5; D not resolved. This CDR3 has 13 amino acids. V was trimmed by 0 bases and J by 7 bases, leaving 10 bases between them. Germline CDR1 and CDR2: SGHRS and YFSETQ. The CDR3 region is CASSLETSGTQYF. DNA of the CDR3: TGCGCCAGCAGCTTGGAAACTTCCGGGACCCAGTACTTC.

This clone was counted many times. The chain is built from TRBV7-8 and TRBJ2-1, with TRBD2 matching over 8 bases. Germline lookup yields CDR1 SGHVS and CDR2 FQNEAQ. This CDR3 region has 16 residues. The V and J ends lost 5 bases and 7 bases, in that order; junction bases with no gene match: 13. The CDR3 DNA reads TGTGCCAGCAGCCCACTAGATGGGAGCGGGAGAAATGAGCAGTTCTTC. It yields the protein CASSPLDGSGRNEQFF.

The chain is built from TRBV9 and TRBJ1-3, with 8 nucleotides matching TRBD1. CDR3 length: 16 amino acids. J gave up 4 bases and V 0 bases, and 6 bases lay outside the gene matches. Germline V gene sequence: CDR1 SGDLS, CDR2 YYNGEE. The CDR3 here is CASSVGQGALGNTIYF. In DNA form, the CDR3 reads TGTGCCAGCAGCGTAGGGCAGGGGGCACTCGGAAACACCATATATTTT.

The rearrangement joins TRBV5-1 to TRBJ1-3; the D is unclear. CDR3 length equals 15 residues. The V gene lost 4 bases and the J gene lost 1 base, with 12 bases spanning the gap. Germline V gene lookup returns CDR1 SGHRS and CDR2 YFSETQ. The CDR3 loop reads CASSRVSGSGNTIYF. The CDR3 DNA reads as TGCGCCAGCAGCAGGGTATCGGGATCTGGAAACACCATATATTTT. Based on the CDR3 plus reference TRBV5-1 and TRBJ1-3, the full variable domain is KAGVTQTPRYLIKTRGQQVTLSCSPISGHRSVSWYQQTPGQGLQFLFEYFSETQRNKGNFPGRFSGRQFSNSRSEMNVSTLELGDSALYLCASSRVSGSGNTIYFGEGSWLTVV.

The chain recombines TRBV5-6 with TRBJ1-2; D is possibly TRBD1 (5 bases). CDR1 is SGHDT, CDR2 YYEEEE, per germline. V lost 0 bases and J 7 bases, leaving 16 bases between the germline ends. This CDR3 has 15 residues. CDR3 sequence: CASSLGDSGPGGYTF. The CDR3, as DNA: TGTGCCAGCAGCTTGGGGGACTCCGGACCTGGTGGCTACACCTTC. The entire variable domain, with the rest obtained from reference TRBV5-6 and TRBJ1-2, is as follows: DAGVTQSPTHLIKTRGQQVTLRCSPKSGHDTVSWYQQALGQGPQFIFQYYEEEERQRGNFPDRFSGHQFPNYSSELNVNALLLGDSALYLCASSLGDSGPGGYTFGSGTRLTVV.

The chain recombines TRBV28 with TRBJ1-1; TRBD1 might be the D (5 bases). From germline, CDR1 is MDHEN and CDR2 SYDVKM. V gave up 7 bases and J gave up 6 bases, with 15 bases separating them. The CDR3 runs to 13 residues. The CDR3 is CASTITPGAEAFF. In DNA, the CDR3 is TGTGCCAGCACCATCACCCCGGGGGCTGAAGCTTTCTTT.

This chain links TRBV10-2 with TRBJ1-2; D not resolved. This CDR3 has 13 amino acids. The V and J ends lost 4 bases and 2 bases respectively, with 8 bases between them. Germline-derived CDR1 and CDR2 are WSHSY and SAAADI. The CDR3 loop reads CASSAAANYGYTF. In DNA form, the CDR3 reads TGCGCCAGCAGTGCAGCGGCCAACTATGGCTACACCTTC.

The rearrangement uses TRBV10-1 and TRBJ1-4; 9 nucleotides match TRBD1. J gave up 5 bases and V 2 bases, and 6 bases lay outside the gene matches. CDR3 length: 16 amino acids. Germline V CDR1 and CDR2: WNHNN, SYGVQD (reference sequence). CDR3 in DNA: TGCGCCAGCAGTGAGACTCTGGGGACAGGGAATGAAAAACTGTTTTTT. This sequence encodes CASSETLGTGNEKLFF.